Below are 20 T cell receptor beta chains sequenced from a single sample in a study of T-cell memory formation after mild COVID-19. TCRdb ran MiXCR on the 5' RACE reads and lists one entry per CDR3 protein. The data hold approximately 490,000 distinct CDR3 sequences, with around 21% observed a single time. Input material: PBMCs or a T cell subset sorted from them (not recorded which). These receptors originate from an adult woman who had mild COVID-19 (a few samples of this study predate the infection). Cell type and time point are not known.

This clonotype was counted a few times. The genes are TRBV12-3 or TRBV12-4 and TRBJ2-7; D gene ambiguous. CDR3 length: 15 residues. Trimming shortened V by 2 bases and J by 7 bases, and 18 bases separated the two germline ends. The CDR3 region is CASSLSGSPLREQYF. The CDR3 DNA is TGTGCCAGCAGTTTATCCGGGTCCCCCCTTAGGGAGCAGTACTTC.

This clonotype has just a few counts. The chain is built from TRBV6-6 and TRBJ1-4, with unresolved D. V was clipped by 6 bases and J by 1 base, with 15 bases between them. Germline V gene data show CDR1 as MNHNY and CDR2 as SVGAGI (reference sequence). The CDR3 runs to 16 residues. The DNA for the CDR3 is TGTGCCAGCAGCCCTGGACCGTTCGGAACTAATGAAAAACTGTTTTTT. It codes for CASSPGPFGTNEKLFF.

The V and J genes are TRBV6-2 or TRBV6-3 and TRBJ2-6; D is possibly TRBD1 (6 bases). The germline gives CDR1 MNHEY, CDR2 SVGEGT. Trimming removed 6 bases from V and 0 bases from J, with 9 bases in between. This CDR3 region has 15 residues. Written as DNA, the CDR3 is TGTGCCAGCAGAGAGGACAGCTCTGGGGCCAACGTCCTGACTTTC. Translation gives CASREDSSGANVLTF.

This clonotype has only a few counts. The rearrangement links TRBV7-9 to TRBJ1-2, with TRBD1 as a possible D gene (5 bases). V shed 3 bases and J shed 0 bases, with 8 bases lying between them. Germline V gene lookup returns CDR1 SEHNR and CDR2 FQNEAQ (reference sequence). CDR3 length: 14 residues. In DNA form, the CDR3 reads TGTGCCAGCAGCTTTCAGGGAGCTAACTATGGCTACACCTTC. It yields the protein CASSFQGANYGYTF.

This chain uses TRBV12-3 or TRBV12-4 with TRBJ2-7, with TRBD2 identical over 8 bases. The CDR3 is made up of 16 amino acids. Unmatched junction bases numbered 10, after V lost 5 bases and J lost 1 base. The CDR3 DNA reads TGTGCCAGCAGTACCGCGGGTAGCGGGATATCCTACGAGCAGTACTTC. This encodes CASSTAGSGISYEQYF.

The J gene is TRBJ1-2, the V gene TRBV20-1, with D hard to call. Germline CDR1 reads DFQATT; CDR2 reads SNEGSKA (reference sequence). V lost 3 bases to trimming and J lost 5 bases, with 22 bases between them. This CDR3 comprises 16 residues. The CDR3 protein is CSASWATAATLYGYTF. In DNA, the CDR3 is TGCAGTGCTAGTTGGGCAACGGCGGCTACTCTTTATGGCTACACCTTC.

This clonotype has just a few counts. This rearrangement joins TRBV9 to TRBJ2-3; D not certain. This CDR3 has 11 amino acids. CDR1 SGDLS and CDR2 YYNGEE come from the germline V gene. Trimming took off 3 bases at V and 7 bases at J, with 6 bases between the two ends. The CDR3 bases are TGTGCCAGCAGCGAAGGAAATACGCAGTATTTT. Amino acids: CASSEGNTQYF.

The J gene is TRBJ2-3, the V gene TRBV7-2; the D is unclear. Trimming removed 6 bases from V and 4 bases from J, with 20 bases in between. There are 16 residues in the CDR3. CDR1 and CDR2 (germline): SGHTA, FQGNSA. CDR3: CASSPKRPFRADTQYF. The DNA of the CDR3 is TGTGCCAGCAGTCCTAAAAGGCCATTCCGGGCAGATACGCAGTATTTT.

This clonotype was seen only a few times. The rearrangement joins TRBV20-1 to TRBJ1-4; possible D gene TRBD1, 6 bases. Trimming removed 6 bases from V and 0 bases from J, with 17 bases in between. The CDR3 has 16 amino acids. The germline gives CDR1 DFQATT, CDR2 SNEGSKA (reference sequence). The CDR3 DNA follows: TGCAGTGCCCCGAACCCGACAGGCGCAACTAATGAAAAACTGTTTTTT. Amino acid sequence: CSAPNPTGATNEKLFF.

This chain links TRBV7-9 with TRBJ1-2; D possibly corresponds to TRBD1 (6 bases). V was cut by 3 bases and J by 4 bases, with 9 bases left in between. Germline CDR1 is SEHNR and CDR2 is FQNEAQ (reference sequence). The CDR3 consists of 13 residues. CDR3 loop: CASSFTGTYGYTF. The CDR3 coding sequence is TGTGCCAGCAGCTTTACAGGGACCTATGGCTACACCTTC.

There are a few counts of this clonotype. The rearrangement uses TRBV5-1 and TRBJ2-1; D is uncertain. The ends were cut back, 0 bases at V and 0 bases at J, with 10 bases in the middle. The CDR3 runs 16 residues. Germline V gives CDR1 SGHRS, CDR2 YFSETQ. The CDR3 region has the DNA TGCGCCAGCAGCTTGGCCGGCGGAGCCTCCTACAATGAGCAGTTCTTC. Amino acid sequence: CASSLAGGASYNEQFF.

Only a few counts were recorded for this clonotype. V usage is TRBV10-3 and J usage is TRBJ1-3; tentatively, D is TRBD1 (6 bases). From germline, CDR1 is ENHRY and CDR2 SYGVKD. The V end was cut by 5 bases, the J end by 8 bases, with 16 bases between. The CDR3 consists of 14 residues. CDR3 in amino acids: CAISKYNRADTIYF. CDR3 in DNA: TGTGCCATCAGTAAATATAACAGGGCGGACACCATATATTTT.

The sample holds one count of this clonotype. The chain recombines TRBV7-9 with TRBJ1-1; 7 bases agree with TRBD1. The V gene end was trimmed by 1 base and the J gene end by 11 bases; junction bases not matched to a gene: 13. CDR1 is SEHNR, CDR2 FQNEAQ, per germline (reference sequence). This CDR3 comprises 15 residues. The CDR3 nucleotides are TGTGCCAGCAGCTTAGGGTCGGGCAGGGGGGATAGGGCTTTCTTT. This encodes CASSLGSGRGDRAFF.

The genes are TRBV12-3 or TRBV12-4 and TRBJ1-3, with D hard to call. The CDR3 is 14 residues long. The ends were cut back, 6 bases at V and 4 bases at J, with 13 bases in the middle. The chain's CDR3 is CASSPGPGGNTIYF. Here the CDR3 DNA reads TGTGCCAGCAGCCCTGGGCCCGGGGGAAACACCATATATTTT.

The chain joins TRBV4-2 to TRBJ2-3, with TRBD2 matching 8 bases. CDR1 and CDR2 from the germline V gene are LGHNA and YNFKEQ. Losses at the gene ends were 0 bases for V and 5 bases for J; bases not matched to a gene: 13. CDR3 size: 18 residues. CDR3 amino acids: CASSQDVVGLGIQDTQYF. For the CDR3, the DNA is TGTGCCAGCAGCCAAGATGTTGTGGGACTAGGTATTCAAGATACGCAGTATTTT.

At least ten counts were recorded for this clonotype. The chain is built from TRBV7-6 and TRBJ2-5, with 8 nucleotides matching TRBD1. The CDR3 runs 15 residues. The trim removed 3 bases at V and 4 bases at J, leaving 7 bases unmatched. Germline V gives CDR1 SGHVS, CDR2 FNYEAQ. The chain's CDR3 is CASSLYPQGAETQYF. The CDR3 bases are TGTGCCAGCAGCTTGTACCCCCAGGGGGCAGAGACCCAGTACTTC.

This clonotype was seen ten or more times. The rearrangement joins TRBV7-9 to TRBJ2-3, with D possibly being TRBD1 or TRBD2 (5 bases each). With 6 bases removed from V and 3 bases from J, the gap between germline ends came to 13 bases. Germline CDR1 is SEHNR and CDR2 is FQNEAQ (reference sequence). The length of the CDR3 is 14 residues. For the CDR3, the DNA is TGTGCCAGCAGTCACGAGGGGATGACAGATACGCAGTATTTT. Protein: CASSHEGMTDTQYF.

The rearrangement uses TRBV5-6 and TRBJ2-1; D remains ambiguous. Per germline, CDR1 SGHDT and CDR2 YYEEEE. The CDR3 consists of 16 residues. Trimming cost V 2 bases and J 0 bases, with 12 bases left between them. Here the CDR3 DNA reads TGTGCCAGCAGCTTTTGGGAAGGCAGCTCCTACAATGAGCAGTTCTTC. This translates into CASSFWEGSSYNEQFF.

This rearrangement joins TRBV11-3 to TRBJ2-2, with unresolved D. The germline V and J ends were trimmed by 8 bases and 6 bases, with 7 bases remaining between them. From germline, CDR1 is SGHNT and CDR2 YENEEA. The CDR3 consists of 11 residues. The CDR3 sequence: CASERAGELFF. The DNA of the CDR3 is TGTGCCAGCGAACGGGCCGGGGAGCTGTTTTTT.

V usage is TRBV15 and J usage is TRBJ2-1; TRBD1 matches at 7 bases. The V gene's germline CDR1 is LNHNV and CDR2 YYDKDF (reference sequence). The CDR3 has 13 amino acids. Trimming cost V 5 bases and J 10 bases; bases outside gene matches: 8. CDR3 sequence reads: CATSGDSSAEQFF. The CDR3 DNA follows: TGTGCCACCAGCGGGGACAGCTCGGCGGAGCAGTTCTTC.